These T cell receptor beta chains were read from a single sample in a study of T cell changes during pregnancy in multiple sclerosis. The table came from immunoSEQ multiplex PCR; TCRdb's copy has only in-frame clones and leaves some out. The table lists approximately 83,000 clones, 85% to 95% of them singletons. The sample here was peripheral blood, taken in the first trimester of pregnancy. These receptors originate from a female donor with multiple sclerosis, enrolled in a pregnancy study. The CDR3 runs from the conserved cysteine through the conserved F or W. A D gene is named only where the DNA matches it firmly.

>TRBV7-6|TRBJ2-7|-
CASSLEYTHQYF
TGTGCCAGCAGCTTAGAGTACACCCATCAGTACTTC
>TRBV19|TRBJ2-4|-
CASRTGNIQYF
TGTGCCAGTAGGACGGGAAACATTCAGTACTTC
>TRBV7-9|TRBJ2-3|-
CASSLKGGTDTQYF
TGTGCCAGCAGCTTAAAGGGGGGGACAGATACGCAGTATTTT
>TRBV6-1|TRBJ2-5|-
CASSEYTETQYF
TGTGCCAGCAGTGAATACACGGAGACCCAGTACTTC
>TRBV5-6|TRBJ1-1|TRBD1
CASSLELGDRNTEAFF
TGTGCCAGCAGCTTGGAGTTGGGGGACAGGAACACTGAAGCTTTCTTT
>TRBV7-3|TRBJ2-1|TRBD2
CASSLQRGAYNEQFF
TGTGCCAGCAGCTTACAGCGGGGGGCCTACAATGAGCAGTTCTTC
>TRBV6-6|TRBJ1-4|-
CASSYVQGEKLFF
TGTGCCAGCAGTTACGTTCAGGGTGAAAAACTGTTTTTT
>TRBV2|TRBJ1-5|TRBD1
CASNRGEDQPQHF
TGTGCCAGCAACAGGGGGGAAGATCAGCCCCAGCATTTT
>TRBV7-9|TRBJ1-1|TRBD1
CASSLGQLNTEAFF
TGTGCCAGCAGCCTGGGACAGTTGAACACTGAAGCTTTCTTT
>TRBV6-1|TRBJ1-4|-
CASSGFNEKLFF
TGTGCCAGCAGCGGTTTTAATGAAAAACTGTTTTTT
>TRBV19|TRBJ2-1|TRBD2
CATDAGGLNEQFF
TGTGCCACCGATGCGGGGGGCCTCAATGAGCAGTTCTTC
>TRBV11-3|TRBJ2-1|-
CASSLERGGEQFF
TGTGCCAGCAGTTTAGAGAGAGGCGGGGAGCAGTTCTTC
>TRBV15|TRBJ2-5|TRBD2
CATSRALAGETQYF
TGTGCCACCAGCAGAGCCCTAGCGGGGGAGACCCAGTACTTC
>TRBV6-1|TRBJ2-5|TRBD2
CASSEQRGGSLETQYF
TGTGCCAGCAGTGAACAGCGGGGGGGCAGTCTAGAGACCCAGTACTTC
>TRBV30|TRBJ1-3|-
CAWSAWGRGNTIYF
TGTGCCTGGAGTGCGTGGGGGCGTGGAAACACCATATATTTT
>TRBV7-9|TRBJ1-1|TRBD1
CASSLGDRLSAEAFF
TGTGCCAGCAGCTTAGGGGACAGGCTAAGCGCTGAAGCTTTCTTT
>TRBV6-4|TRBJ2-1|-
CASSDGPEQFF
TGTGCCAGCAGCGACGGGCCGGAGCAGTTCTTC
>TRBV6-1|TRBJ2-3|TRBD2
CASRGLAGGPDTQYF
TGTGCCAGCAGGGGACTAGCGGGGGGGCCAGATACGCAGTATTTT
>TRBV4-1|TRBJ2-7|TRBD1
CASSRGQGNYEQYF
TGCGCCAGCAGCCGCGGACAGGGAAACTACGAGCAGTACTTC
>TRBV2|TRBJ1-3|TRBD1
CASSEGQGTSGNTIYF
TGTGCCAGCAGTGAGGGACAGGGGACCTCTGGAAACACCATATATTTT